This TCR beta chain was retrieved from a study of spatial heterogeneity in lung cancer. Study-level background: TCR transcript counts in tumor regions correlated strongly with a T cell module score from matched bulk RNA-seq.

Trimming took 5 bases from V and 14 from J; bases not matched to a gene: 11. Germline lookup yields CDR1 MNHEY and CDR2 SVGAGI. This CDR3 contains 15 residues. MiXCR was run by TCRdb on the 5' RACE reads, yielding one entry per CDR3 protein. The sample consists of approximately 26,000 distinct CDR3 sequences, 8% to 10% of them appearing once. Comments on this clonotype: Its antigen is undetermined.

Study-level findings and limits: Estimation of coverage gave values of approximately 7.2% for alpha and around 14% for beta chains in tumor T cells. Intratumoral expanded alpha and beta TCR counts were found to track tumor mutation counts.

Regarding time point: sample taken at primary tumor resection. Sequencing was performed on lung tumor tissue, taken at surgery. This sequence originates from a male donor with early-stage non-small cell lung cancer. The chain carries TRBV6-5 and TRBJ2-1; 14 bases are a match to TRBD2. The CDR3 loop is CASSTSTSGRAKEFF. In DNA form, the CDR3 reads TGTGCCAGCAGTACATCGACTAGCGGGAGGGCCAAGGAGTTCTTC.